This is a list of T cell receptor beta chains from one sample in a study of brain T cells in children with intractable seizures. Clones were sequenced by immunoSEQ multiplex PCR, and TCRdb holds only the in-frame ones, with some missing. Of 300,000 to 400,000 clones detected, over 90% appear once; the ten largest clones hold roughly 6%. The starting material was peripheral blood, obtained less than 6 months after surgery. All receptors derive from a boy less than two years old with tuberous sclerosis and intractable seizures. Each CDR3 is given with its conserved first and last residue. D genes are given only for firm matches. Size is omitted from some rows. Given values are once, few, many or a class for expanded clones.

V gene	D gene	J gene	clone size	CDR3 protein	CDR3 DNA
TRBV28	NA	TRBJ2-7	NA	CASSLRGQGYEQYF	TGTGCCAGCAGTTTAAGGGGTCAGGGCTACGAGCAGTACTTC
TRBV30	NA	TRBJ2-7	NA	CAWSVLGYEQYF	TGTGCCTGGAGTGTATTGGGGTACGAGCAGTACTTC
TRBV13	TRBD1	TRBJ2-4	NA	CASSLRTGLAKNIQYF	TGTGCCAGCAGCCTACGGACAGGGCTAGCCAAAAACATTCAGTACTTC
TRBV7-9	NA	TRBJ1-1	NA	CASSLASGADTEAFF	TGTGCCAGCAGCTTAGCTTCGGGGGCCGACACTGAAGCTTTCTTT
TRBV4-1	NA	TRBJ1-1	few	CASSQEQDNTEAFF	TGCGCCAGCAGCCAAGAACAGGACAACACTGAAGCTTTCTTT
TRBV19	NA	TRBJ1-5	NA	CASSIFRNSNQPQHF	TGTGCCAGTAGTATTTTCAGGAATAGCAATCAGCCCCAGCATTTT
TRBV6-6	TRBD1	TRBJ1-1	NA	CASSYRSGQGKAFF	TGTGCCAGCAGTTACCGGTCGGGACAGGGAAAAGCTTTCTTT
TRBV9	TRBD1	TRBJ1-5	NA	CASSVAGQVNQPQHF	TGTGCCAGCAGCGTCGCGGGACAGGTCAATCAGCCCCAGCATTTT
TRBV19	NA	TRBJ2-1	NA	CASSRRDNYNEQFF	TGTGCCAGTAGCCGCAGGGACAACTACAATGAGCAGTTCTTC
TRBV5-6	NA	TRBJ2-3	NA	CASSLASDTQYF	TGTGCCAGCAGCTTGGCCTCAGATACGCAGTATTTT
TRBV10-2	TRBD1	TRBJ2-3	NA	CASSVDRQGVDTQYF	TGCGCCAGCAGTGTGGATAGACAGGGGGTGGATACGCAGTATTTT
TRBV4-1	NA	TRBJ1-2	NA	CASSQGEGDYGYTF	TGCGCCAGCAGCCAAGGGGAAGGCGACTATGGCTACACCTTC
TRBV6-5	NA	TRBJ2-7	NA	CASSYGQGSYEQYF	TGTGCCAGCAGTTATGGGCAGGGCTCCTACGAGCAGTACTTC
TRBV30	TRBD1	TRBJ1-1	NA	CAWSGTGDLNTEAFF	TGTGCCTGGAGTGGAACAGGGGACCTTAACACTGAAGCTTTCTTT
TRBV9	NA	TRBJ1-1	NA	CASSVGKGAEAFF	TGTGCCAGCAGCGTAGGTAAAGGGGCTGAAGCTTTCTTT
TRBV7-2	TRBD2	TRBJ2-5	NA	CASSLYSGTQETQYF	TGTGCCAGCAGCTTATATAGCGGGACCCAAGAGACCCAGTACTTC
TRBV7-8	TRBD2	TRBJ2-7	NA	CASSLSGLAGGPQYEQYF	TGTGCCAGCAGCTTAAGCGGACTAGCGGGAGGGCCGCAGTACGAGCAGTACTTC
TRBV20-1	NA	TRBJ1-2	NA	CSALAGGYTF	TGCAGTGCCTTAGCGGGGGGCTACACCTTC
TRBV4-1	NA	TRBJ2-2	once	CASSRPLGRGPNTGELFF	TGCGCCAGCAGCCGGCCCCTCGGGCGGGGCCCGAACACCGGGGAGCTGTTTTTT
TRBV15	NA	TRBJ1-5	NA	CATSSGPGSQPQHF	TGTGCCACCAGCAGTGGGCCAGGGTCTCAGCCCCAGCATTTT